The sequence of this TCR beta chain was determined in a study of OX40 agonist ivuxolimab in advanced cancers. As for the study in general: The mean age was about 57 years, ranging from about 20 to 85, with less than 90% of participants male.

Regarding the study as a whole: Mean expanded clone counts were higher in CD8+ than CD4+ T cells.

With baseline, cycle 4 day 1, and cycle 7 day 1 as timepoints, blood was sampled. Turning to this clone: Its target is unknown.

Germline V gives CDR1 KGHSH, CDR2 LQKENI. The ends were cut back, 6 bases at V and 7 bases at J, with 9 bases in the middle. The CDR3 consists of 11 residues. Clones were sequenced by immunoSEQ multiplex PCR, and TCRdb holds only the in-frame ones, with some missing. The table lists under 95,000 clones, 75% to 90% of them singletons. Sequences were derived from CD4+ or CD8+ T cells sorted from blood, sampled in a trial of the OX40 agonist ivuxolimab. The chain employs TRBV18 and TRBJ1-1; D remains unclear. This TCR came from an adult with an advanced solid tumor such as melanoma, head and neck, liver or kidney cancer. CDR3 region: CASSEGNEAFF. CDR3 coding DNA: TGTGCCAGCTCCGAGGGAAATGAAGCTTTCTTT.